The present T cell receptor beta chain was sequenced within a study of human T cells and chemical hapten exposure. This clonotype was observed many times. The length of the CDR3 is 14 residues. Germline values: CDR1 SGHDT, CDR2 YYEEEE. Unmatched junction bases numbered 6, after V lost 6 bases and J lost 4 bases. Noted time point: patch test 1, 2 weeks after DPC sensitization. Treatment defined: therapeutic diphenylcyclopropenone sensitization with weekly scalp DPC. Per the authors' pipeline: Samples held a median of roughly 100,000 TCRs, range about 23,224–700,000. In TCRdb, the RACE reads were re-called with MiXCR into one record per CDR3 protein. The V and J calls were not made by the authors but by TCRdb's processing. Altogether approximately 90,000 distinct CDR3 sequences are present, over 9.5% being singletons, with the ten largest covering 2% to 2.5%.

The chain couples TRBV5-6 to TRBJ1-5, with TRBD1 matching over 8 bases. The TCR sequence derives from a man between 40 and 49 years old with alopecia areata. Some clones in this sample may be carry-over from other donors' samples. Sequences were derived from whole blood, sampled in connection with sensitization to the hapten diphenylcyclopropenone (DPC). This CDR3 reads CASTLQGVNQPQHF. The CDR3 DNA follows: TGTGCCAGCACTCTACAGGGGGTAAATCAGCCCCAGCATTTT.